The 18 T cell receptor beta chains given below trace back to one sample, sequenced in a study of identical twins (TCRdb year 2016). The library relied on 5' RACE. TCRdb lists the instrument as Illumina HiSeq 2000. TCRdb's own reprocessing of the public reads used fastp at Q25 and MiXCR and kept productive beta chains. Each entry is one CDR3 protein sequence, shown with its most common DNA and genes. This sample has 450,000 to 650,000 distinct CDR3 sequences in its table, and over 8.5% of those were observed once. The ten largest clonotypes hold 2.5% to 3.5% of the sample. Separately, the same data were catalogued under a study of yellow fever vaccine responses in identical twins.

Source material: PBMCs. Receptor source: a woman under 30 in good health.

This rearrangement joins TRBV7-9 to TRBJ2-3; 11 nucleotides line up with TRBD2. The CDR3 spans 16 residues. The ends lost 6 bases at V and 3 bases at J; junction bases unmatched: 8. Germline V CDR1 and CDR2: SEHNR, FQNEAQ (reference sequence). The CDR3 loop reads CASRHTTSGGTDTQYF. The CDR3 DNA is TGTGCCAGCAGGCACACCACTAGCGGGGGAACAGATACGCAGTATTTT.

CDR3 nucleotide sequence: TGTGCCAGCAGTGAAGGTCGTCAGGTCAGGGCCCAGTACTTC. This codes for CASSEGRQVRAQYF. The chain has TRBV6-1 and TRBJ2-5; tentatively, D is TRBD1 (5 bases). This CDR3 is 14 amino acids long. V lost 1 base to trimming and J lost 9 bases, with 15 bases between them. From germline, CDR1 is MNHNS and CDR2 SASEGT.

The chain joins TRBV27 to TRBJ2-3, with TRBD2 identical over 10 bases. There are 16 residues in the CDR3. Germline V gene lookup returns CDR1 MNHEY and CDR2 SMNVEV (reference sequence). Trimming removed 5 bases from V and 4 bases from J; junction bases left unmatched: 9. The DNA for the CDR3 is TGTGCCAGCAGTGCCTCTTTAGCGGGAGGCGCAGATACGCAGTATTTT. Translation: CASSASLAGGADTQYF.

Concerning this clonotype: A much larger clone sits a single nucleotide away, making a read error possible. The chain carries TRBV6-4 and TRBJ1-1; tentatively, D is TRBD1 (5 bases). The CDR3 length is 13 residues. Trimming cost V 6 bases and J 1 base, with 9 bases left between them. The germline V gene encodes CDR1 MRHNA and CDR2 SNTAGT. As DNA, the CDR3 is TGTGCCAGCAGCGAGACAGAGAACACTGAAGCTTTCTTT. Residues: CASSETENTEAFF.

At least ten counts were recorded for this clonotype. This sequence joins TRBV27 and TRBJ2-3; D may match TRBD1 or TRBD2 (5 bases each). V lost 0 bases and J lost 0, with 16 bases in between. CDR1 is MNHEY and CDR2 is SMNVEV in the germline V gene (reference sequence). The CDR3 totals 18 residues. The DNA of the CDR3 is TGTGCCAGCAGTTTATCGTGGGGGTTAGGATCTAGCACAGATACGCAGTATTTT. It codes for CASSLSWGLGSSTDTQYF.

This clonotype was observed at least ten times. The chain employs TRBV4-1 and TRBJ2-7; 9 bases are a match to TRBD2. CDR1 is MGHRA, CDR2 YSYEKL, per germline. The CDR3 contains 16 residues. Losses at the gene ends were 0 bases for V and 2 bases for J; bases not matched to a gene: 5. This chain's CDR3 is CASSQDFGTSTYEQYF. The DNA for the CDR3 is TGCGCCAGCAGCCAAGATTTCGGGACTAGCACCTACGAGCAGTACTTC.

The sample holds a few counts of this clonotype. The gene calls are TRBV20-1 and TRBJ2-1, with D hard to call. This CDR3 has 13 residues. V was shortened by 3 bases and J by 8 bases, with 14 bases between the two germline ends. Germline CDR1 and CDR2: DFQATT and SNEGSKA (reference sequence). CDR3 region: CSARGASLDEQFF. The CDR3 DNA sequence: TGCAGTGCTAGGGGCGCTTCCTTGGATGAGCAGTTCTTC.

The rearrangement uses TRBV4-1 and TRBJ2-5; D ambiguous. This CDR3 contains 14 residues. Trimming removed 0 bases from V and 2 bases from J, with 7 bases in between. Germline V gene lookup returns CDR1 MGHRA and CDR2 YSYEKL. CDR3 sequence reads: CASSQDEQQETQYF. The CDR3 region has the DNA TGCGCCAGCAGCCAAGATGAACAGCAAGAGACCCAGTACTTC.

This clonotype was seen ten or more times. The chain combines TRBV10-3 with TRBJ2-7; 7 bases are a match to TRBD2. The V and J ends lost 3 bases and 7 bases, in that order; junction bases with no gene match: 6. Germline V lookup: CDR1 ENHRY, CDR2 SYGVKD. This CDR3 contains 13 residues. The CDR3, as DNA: TGTGCCATCAGTGACCGGACTAGTTATGAGCAGTACTTC. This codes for CAISDRTSYEQYF.

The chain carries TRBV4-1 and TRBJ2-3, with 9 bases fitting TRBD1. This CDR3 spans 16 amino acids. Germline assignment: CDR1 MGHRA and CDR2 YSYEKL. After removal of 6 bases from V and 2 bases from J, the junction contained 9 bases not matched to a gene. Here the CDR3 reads CASRHMDRGITDTQYF. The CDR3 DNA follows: TGCGCCAGCAGACACATGGACAGGGGTATCACAGATACGCAGTATTTT.

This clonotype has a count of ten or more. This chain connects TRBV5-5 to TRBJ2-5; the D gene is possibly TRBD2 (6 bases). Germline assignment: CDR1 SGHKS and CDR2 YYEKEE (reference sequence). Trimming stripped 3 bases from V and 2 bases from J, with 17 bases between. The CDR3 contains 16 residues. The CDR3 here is CASSSGGGSGQETQYF. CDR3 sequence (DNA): TGTGCCAGCAGCTCCGGGGGAGGTAGCGGACAAGAGACCCAGTACTTC.

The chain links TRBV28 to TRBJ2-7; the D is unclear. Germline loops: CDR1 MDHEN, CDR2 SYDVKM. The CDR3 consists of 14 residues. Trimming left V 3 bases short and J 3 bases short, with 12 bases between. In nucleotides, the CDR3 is TGTGCCAGCAGTTTCAACTTCCCCCACTACGAGCAGTACTTC. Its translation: CASSFNFPHYEQYF. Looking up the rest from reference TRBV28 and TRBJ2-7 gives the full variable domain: DVKVTQSSRYLVKRTGEKVFLECVQDMDHENMFWYRQDPGLGLRLIYFSYDVKMKEKGDIPEGYSVSREKKERFSLILESASTNQTSMYLCASSFNFPHYEQYFGPGTRLTVT.

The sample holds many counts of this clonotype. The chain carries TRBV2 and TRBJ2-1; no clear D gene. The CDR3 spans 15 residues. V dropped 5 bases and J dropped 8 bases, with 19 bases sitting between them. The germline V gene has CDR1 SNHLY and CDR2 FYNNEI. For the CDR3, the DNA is TGTGCCAGCAGTTACACTGGCCCCCCATGGGATGAGCAGTTCTTC. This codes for CASSYTGPPWDEQFF.

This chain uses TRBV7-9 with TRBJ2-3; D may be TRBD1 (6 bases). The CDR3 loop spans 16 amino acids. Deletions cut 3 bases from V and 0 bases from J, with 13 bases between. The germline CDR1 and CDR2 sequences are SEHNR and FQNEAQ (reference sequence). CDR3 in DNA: TGTGCCAGCAGCTTGAAGACAGGTTATAGCACAGATACGCAGTATTTT. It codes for CASSLKTGYSTDTQYF.

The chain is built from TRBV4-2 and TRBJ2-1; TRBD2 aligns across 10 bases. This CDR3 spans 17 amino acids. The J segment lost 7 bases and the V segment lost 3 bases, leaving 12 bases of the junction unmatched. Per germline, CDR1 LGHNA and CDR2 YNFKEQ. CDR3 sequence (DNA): TGTGCCAGCAGCCATGAAGCGGGAGGGATAGTTCGGAATGAGCAGTTCTTC. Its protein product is CASSHEAGGIVRNEQFF.

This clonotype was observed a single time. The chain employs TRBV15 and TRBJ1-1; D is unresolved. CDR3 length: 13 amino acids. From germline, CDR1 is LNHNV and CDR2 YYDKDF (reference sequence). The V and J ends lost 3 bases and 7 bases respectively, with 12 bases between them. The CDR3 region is CATSRASMVEAFF. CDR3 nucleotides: TGTGCCACCAGCAGGGCCTCTATGGTTGAAGCTTTCTTT. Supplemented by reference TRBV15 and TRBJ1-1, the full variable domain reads DAMVIQNPRYQVTQFGKPVTLSCSQTLNHNVMYWYQQKSSQAPKLLFHYYDKDFNNEADTPDNFQSRRPNTSFCFLDIRSPGLGDTAMYLCATSRASMVEAFFGQGTRLTVV.

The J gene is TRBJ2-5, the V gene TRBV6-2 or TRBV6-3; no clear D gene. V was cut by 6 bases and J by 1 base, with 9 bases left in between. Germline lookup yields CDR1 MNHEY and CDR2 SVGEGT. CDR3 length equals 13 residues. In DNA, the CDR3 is TGTGCCAGCAGCCGCAATCCCCAAGAGACCCAGTACTTC. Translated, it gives CASSRNPQETQYF.

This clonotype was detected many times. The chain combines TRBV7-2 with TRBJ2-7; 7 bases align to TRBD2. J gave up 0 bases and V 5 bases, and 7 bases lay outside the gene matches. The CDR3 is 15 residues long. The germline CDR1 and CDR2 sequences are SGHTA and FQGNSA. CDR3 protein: CASSRETSHSYEQYF. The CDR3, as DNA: TGTGCCAGCAGCAGAGAGACTAGCCACTCCTACGAGCAGTACTTC.